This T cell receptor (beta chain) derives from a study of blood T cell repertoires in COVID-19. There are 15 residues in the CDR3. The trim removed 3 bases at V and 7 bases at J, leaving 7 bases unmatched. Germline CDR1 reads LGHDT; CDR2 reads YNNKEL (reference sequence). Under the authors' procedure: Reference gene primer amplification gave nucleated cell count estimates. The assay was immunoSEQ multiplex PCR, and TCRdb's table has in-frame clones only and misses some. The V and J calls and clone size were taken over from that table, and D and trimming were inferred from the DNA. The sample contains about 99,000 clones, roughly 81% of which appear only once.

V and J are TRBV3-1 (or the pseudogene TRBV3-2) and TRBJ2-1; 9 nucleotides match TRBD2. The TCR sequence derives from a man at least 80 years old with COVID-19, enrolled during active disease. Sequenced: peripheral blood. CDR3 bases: TGTGCCAGCAGCCATATAGCGGGAGCTAGGAATGAGCAGTTCTTC. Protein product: CASSHIAGARNEQFF.